This TCR beta chain was recovered during a study of T cell changes during pregnancy in multiple sclerosis. This clone was recorded once. V trimming: 10 bases; J trimming: 6 bases; junction bases outside the gene matches: 10. The CDR3 runs 13 residues. Germline CDR1 and CDR2: MDHEN and SYDVKM. Measured with immunoSEQ multiplex PCR; TCRdb has only the in-frame clones, and not every one. This sample has tens of thousands of clones, with 75% to 95% found just once. This clonotype was sampled from a female donor in good health, enrolled as a control in a pregnancy study. The V call is TRBV28, the J call TRBJ2-7, with 9 bases aligning to TRBD1. The sample was peripheral blood, taken after pregnancy. The CDR3 loop is CATKGQGRTEQYF. In DNA form, the CDR3 reads TGTGCCACCAAAGGACAGGGGAGGACCGAGCAGTACTTC.